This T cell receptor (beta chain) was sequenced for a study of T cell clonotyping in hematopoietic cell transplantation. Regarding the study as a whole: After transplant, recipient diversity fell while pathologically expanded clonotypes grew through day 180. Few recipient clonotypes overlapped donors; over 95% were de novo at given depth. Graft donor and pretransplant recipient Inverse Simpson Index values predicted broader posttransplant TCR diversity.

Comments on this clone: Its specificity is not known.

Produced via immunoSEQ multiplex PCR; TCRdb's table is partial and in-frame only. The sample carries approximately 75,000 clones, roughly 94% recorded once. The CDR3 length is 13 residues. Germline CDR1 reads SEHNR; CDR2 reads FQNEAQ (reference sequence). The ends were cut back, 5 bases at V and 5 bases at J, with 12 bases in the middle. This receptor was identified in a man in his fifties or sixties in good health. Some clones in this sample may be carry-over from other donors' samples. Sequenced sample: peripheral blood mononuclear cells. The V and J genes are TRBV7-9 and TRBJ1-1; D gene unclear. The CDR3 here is CASSPDVGTEAFF. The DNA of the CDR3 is TGTGCCAGCAGCCCAGACGTGGGGACTGAAGCTTTCTTT.